What follows describes a single T cell receptor beta chain. The antigen is undetermined. TCRdb's table, derived via immunoSEQ multiplex PCR, lists solely in-frame clones and lacks some. The sample carries 240,000 or so clones, around 86% recorded once. This CDR3 spans 12 amino acids. In germline, CDR1 is MNHNS, CDR2 SASEGT. Trimming shortened V by 2 bases and J by 4 bases, and 5 bases separated the two germline ends. The donors were in the roughly 130-subject validation cohort, distinct from the roughly 720-subject first cohort. The sample is drawn from a study of cytomegalovirus exposure and HLA in healthy donors. At the level of the study: The 110 or so validation repertoires were produced on the same platform as the roughly 660 repertoires of the first cohort. This was reported in a later analysis.

Findings and limits, study-wide: A list of roughly 180 TCR beta chains associated with cytomegalovirus was given.

The chain couples TRBV6-1 to TRBJ1-2; D remains ambiguous. The sample taken for sequencing was PBMCs. The source is a woman in her 30s in good health and CMV-seropositive. The CDR3 reads CASSEQVYGYTF. DNA for the CDR3: TGTGCCAGCAGTGAACAGGTCTATGGCTACACCTTC.